These 15 T cell receptor beta chains were all obtained from the same sample, sequenced in a study of T cells in Graves' hyperthyroidism and ophthalmopathy. Amplified TCR beta CDR3 regions derived from RNA transcripts. When the TCR CDR3 underwent first-round RT-PCR, the HTBI primer set was used. TCRdb reanalysed the multiplex PCR reads using MiXCR and keeps one entry per CDR3 protein. The sample consists of 650,000 to 750,000 distinct CDR3 sequences, around 13% of them appearing once. The sample consisted of blood. Every receptor here comes from a woman between 18 and 29 years old with Graves' hyperthyroidism.

The V and J genes are TRBV7-9 and TRBJ2-3; the D gene could be TRBD1 or TRBD2 (6 bases each). The CDR3 contains 14 residues. The germline V gene encodes CDR1 SEHNR and CDR2 FQNEAQ (reference sequence). The V and J ends lost 5 bases and 5 bases respectively, with 14 bases between them. As DNA, the CDR3 is TGTGCCAGCAGCGATGGGGGGCGCCGAGATACGCAGTATTTT. It encodes CASSDGGRRDTQYF. The full variable domain, in which reference TRBV7-9 and TRBJ2-3 provide the parts outside the CDR3, is DTGVSQNPRHKITKRGQNVTFRCDPISEHNRLYWYRQTLGQGPEFLTYFQNEAQLEKSRLLSDRFSAERPKGSFSTLEIQRTEQGDSAMYLCASSDGGRRDTQYFGPGTRLTVL.

This clonotype was picked up many times. The genes are TRBV27 and TRBJ2-7; D may be TRBD2 (5 bases). Deletions cut 5 bases from V and 3 bases from J, with 17 bases between. CDR1 and CDR2 from the germline V gene are MNHEY and SMNVEV (reference sequence). The CDR3 has 15 amino acids. The CDR3 DNA reads TGTGCCAGCAGTCCCCGGGATCCTTTTCTCTACGAGCAGTACTTC. Amino acid sequence: CASSPRDPFLYEQYF.

Ten or more counts support this clonotype. J is TRBJ2-1 and V is TRBV20-1; perhaps D is TRBD1 or TRBD2 (5 bases each). In germline, CDR1 is DFQATT, CDR2 SNEGSKA (reference sequence). Between the trimmed V and J ends, which lost 1 base and 4 bases, there was a span of 11 bases. The CDR3 is made up of 14 amino acids. DNA of the CDR3: TGCAGTGCTAGAGTCCGGGGCGCTTACAATGAGCAGTTCTTC. Translation: CSARVRGAYNEQFF.

This chain uses TRBV20-1 with TRBJ2-5; maybe TRBD1 (6 bases). This CDR3 contains 13 residues. Germline CDR1 is DFQATT and CDR2 is SNEGSKA (reference sequence). Trimming removed 2 bases from V and 4 bases from J, with 11 bases in between. CDR3 bases: TGCAGTGCTAGAAGACAACAGGGAGAGACCCAGTACTTC. Translation: CSARRQQGETQYF.

This clonotype was observed a few times. The genes are TRBV28 and TRBJ2-1; unclear D gene. This CDR3 has 13 residues. Deletions cut 5 bases from V and 10 bases from J, with 15 bases between. Germline loops: CDR1 MDHEN, CDR2 SYDVKM. CDR3 residues: CASSLLVFREQFF. The CDR3 nucleotides are TGTGCCAGCAGTCTGTTAGTATTCCGGGAGCAGTTCTTC.

This clonotype was recorded at least ten times. V gene TRBV7-3 combines with J gene TRBJ2-3; 10 bases match TRBD2. Germline assignment: CDR1 SGHTA and CDR2 FQGTGA. The CDR3 has 16 amino acids. Germline trimming cut 5 bases from V and 2 bases from J; bases unmatched to any gene: 7. This CDR3 reads CASSTGTSASTDTQYF. The CDR3 bases are TGTGCCAGCAGCACCGGGACTAGCGCATCCACAGATACGCAGTATTTT. Together with reference TRBV7-3 and TRBJ2-3, the CDR3 gives the full variable domain: GAGVSQTPSNKVTEKGKYVELRCDPISGHTALYWYRQSLGQGPEFLIYFQGTGAADDSGLPNDRFFAVRPEGSVSTLKIQRTERGDSAVYLCASSTGTSASTDTQYFGPGTRLTVL.

A few counts support this clonotype. J is TRBJ1-5 and V is TRBV2, with D perhaps matching TRBD1 (6 bases). Per germline, CDR1 SNHLY and CDR2 FYNNEI. Trimming left V 6 bases short and J 3 bases short, with 18 bases between. The CDR3 covers 16 residues. CDR3 sequence reads: CASSGPGHHYNQPQHF. CDR3 DNA sequence: TGTGCCAGCAGCGGACCGGGACACCACTACAATCAGCCCCAGCATTTT.

V gene TRBV20-1 combines with J gene TRBJ2-7; D is unclear. The ends were cut back, 1 base at V and 0 bases at J, with 4 bases in the middle. In germline, CDR1 is DFQATT, CDR2 SNEGSKA (reference sequence). The CDR3 loop spans 12 amino acids. CDR3 nucleotides: TGCAGTGCTAGAGCTCCCTCCTACGAGCAGTACTTC. It yields the protein CSARAPSYEQYF.

This clonotype was detected ten times or more. This rearrangement joins TRBV27 to TRBJ2-7; TRBD1 matches 8 bases. From germline, CDR1 is MNHEY and CDR2 SMNVEV (reference sequence). The CDR3 totals 11 residues. Trimming removed 4 bases from V and 8 bases from J; junction bases left unmatched: 1. This chain's CDR3 is CASSYRGKQYF. CDR3 sequence (DNA): TGTGCCAGCAGTTACAGGGGGAAGCAGTACTTC.

This chain joins TRBV5-6 and TRBJ1-5; D is unresolved. The ends were cut back, 4 bases at V and 3 bases at J, with 11 bases in the middle. The CDR3 totals 14 residues. Germline loops: CDR1 SGHDT, CDR2 YYEEEE. CDR3 nucleotide sequence: TGTGCCAGCAGCCCCTCACCTGTCAATCAGCCCCAGCATTTT. Translating it yields CASSPSPVNQPQHF. Variable domain in full (rest from reference TRBV5-6 and TRBJ1-5): DAGVTQSPTHLIKTRGQQVTLRCSPKSGHDTVSWYQQALGQGPQFIFQYYEEEERQRGNFPDRFSGHQFPNYSSELNVNALLLGDSALYLCASSPSPVNQPQHFGDGTRLSIL.

This clonotype has a handful of counts. This chain links TRBV6-2 or TRBV6-3 with TRBJ2-1, with D unresolved. The CDR3 runs to 11 residues. Between the trimmed V and J ends, which lost 6 bases and 9 bases, there was a span of 9 bases. Germline V lookup: CDR1 MNHEY, CDR2 SVGEGT. The CDR3 region is CASREVGEQFF. The CDR3 DNA is TGTGCCAGCAGAGAGGTCGGTGAGCAGTTCTTC.

This clonotype was seen at least ten times. The chain recombines TRBV6-2 or TRBV6-3 with TRBJ1-1; D unclear. The V and J ends lost 0 bases and 6 bases respectively, with 11 bases between them. This CDR3 has 14 residues. Germline V gene lookup returns CDR1 MNHEY and CDR2 SVGEGT. CDR3 protein: CASSYSPGFAEAFF. CDR3 sequence (DNA): TGTGCCAGCAGTTACTCACCTGGGTTCGCTGAAGCTTTCTTT.

Concerning this clonotype: A single base separates this from a much larger clone, so it may be a read error. Likely a read error: the CDR3 ends without its conserved phenylalanine or tryptophan. CDR3 region: CSVEGPSWHNEQFL. CDR3 nucleotides: TGCAGCGTTGAGGGCCCGAGTTGGCACAATGAGCAGTTCCTC. V is TRBV29-1 and J is TRBJ2-1, with D uncertain. Germline assignment: CDR1 SQVTM and CDR2 ANQGSEA. V was pared by 3 bases and J by 5 bases, with 14 bases between. The CDR3 sequence is 14 residues long.

This clonotype came up many times. This rearrangement joins TRBV5-6 to TRBJ2-2; D perhaps matches TRBD2 (6 bases). The CDR3 is 17 amino acids. The V gene lost 1 base and the J gene lost 4 bases, with 17 bases spanning the gap. The germline V gene has CDR1 SGHDT and CDR2 YYEEEE. This CDR3 reads CASSLRKASVLTGELFF. The CDR3 coding sequence is TGTGCCAGCAGCTTGAGGAAGGCTAGCGTGCTCACCGGGGAGCTGTTTTTT.

This clonotype appeared many times. The genes are TRBV11-2 and TRBJ2-1, with 9 bases matching TRBD1. With V trimmed by 0 bases and J by 6 bases, 9 bases remained unmatched. CDR3 length: 17 residues. Germline V gives CDR1 SGHAT, CDR2 FQNNGV. The CDR3 is CASSLDSGTGYINEQFF. CDR3 sequence (DNA): TGTGCCAGCAGCTTAGATTCCGGGACAGGGTACATCAATGAGCAGTTCTTC.